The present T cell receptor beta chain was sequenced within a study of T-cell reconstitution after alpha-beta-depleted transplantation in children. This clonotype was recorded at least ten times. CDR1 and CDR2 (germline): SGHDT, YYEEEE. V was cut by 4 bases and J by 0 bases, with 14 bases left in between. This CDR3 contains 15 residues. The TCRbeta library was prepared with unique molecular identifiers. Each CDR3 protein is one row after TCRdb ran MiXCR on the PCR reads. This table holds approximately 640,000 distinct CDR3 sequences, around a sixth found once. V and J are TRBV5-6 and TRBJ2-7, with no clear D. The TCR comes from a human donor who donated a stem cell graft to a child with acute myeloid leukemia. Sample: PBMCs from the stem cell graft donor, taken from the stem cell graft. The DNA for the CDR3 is TGTGCCAGCAGCCGGCGTGGCCCTCACTCCTACGAGCAGTACTTC. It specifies CASSRRGPHSYEQYF. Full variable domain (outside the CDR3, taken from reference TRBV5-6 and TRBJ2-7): DAGVTQSPTHLIKTRGQQVTLRCSPKSGHDTVSWYQQALGQGPQFIFQYYEEEERQRGNFPDRFSGHQFPNYSSELNVNALLLGDSALYLCASSRRGPHSYEQYFGPGTRLTVT.